The clone carrying this TCR beta chain was detected ten times or more. Its specificity is not known. The data were obtained in a study of T cell repertoires in cytomegalovirus infection. As for the study in general: Public TCR beta signatures indicated both CMV infection and matching HLA type.

TCRdb independently ran MiXCR on the reads; one entry per CDR3 protein. The table has fewer than 550,000 distinct CDR3 sequences, more than 15% seen once. Study outcomes and limitations: Identification of carriers of CMV plus the relevant HLA was performed using cumulative public TCR beta family frequency. HLA-C-restricted CMV-specific TCR beta clonotypes were dominant in the ex vivo response.

CDR1 is SNHLY and CDR2 is FYNNEI in the germline V gene. V lost 0 bases and J lost 5; bases outside the gene matches: 2. The CDR3 is made up of 15 amino acids. The chain combines TRBV2 with TRBJ2-3; 10 bases match TRBD1. The receptor was derived from a human donor in good health (CMV status not recorded). Some clones in this sample may be carry-over from other donors' samples. Source material: CD8+ T cells from PBMCs. CDR3 nucleotide sequence: TGTGCCAGCAGTGAAGCGACAGGGGGCGGAGATACGCAGTATTTT. Its translation is CASSEATGGGDTQYF.